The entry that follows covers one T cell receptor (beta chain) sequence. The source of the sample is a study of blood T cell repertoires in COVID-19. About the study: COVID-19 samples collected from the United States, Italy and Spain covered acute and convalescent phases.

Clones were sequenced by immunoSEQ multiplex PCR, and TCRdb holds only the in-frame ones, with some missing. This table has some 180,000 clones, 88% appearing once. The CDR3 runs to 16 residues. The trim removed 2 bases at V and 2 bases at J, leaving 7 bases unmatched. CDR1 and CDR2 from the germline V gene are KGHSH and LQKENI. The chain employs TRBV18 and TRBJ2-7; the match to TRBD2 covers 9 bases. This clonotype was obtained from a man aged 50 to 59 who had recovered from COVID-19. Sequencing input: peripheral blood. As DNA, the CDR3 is TGTGCCAGCTCACCAACTTCTAGCGGGAAAACCTACGAGCAGTACTTC. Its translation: CASSPTSSGKTYEQYF.